This TCR beta chain was retrieved from a study of glioma-infiltrating T cells. Study results and caveats: Very few CDR3 sequences were shared between tissue and blood. Gliomas, especially low-grade, showed above-expected tissue-blood divergence; non-neoplastic patients showed below.

Per the germline V gene, CDR1 is SNHLY and CDR2 is FYNNEI. CDR3 length: 13 residues. Trimming took 4 bases from V and 4 from J, leaving 7 bases between them. The iRepertoire nested amplicon-rescue multiplex PCR amplified TCR alpha and beta CDR3s from RNA. TCRdb re-called the multiplex PCR reads with MiXCR, one entry per CDR3 protein. The sample consists of 95,000 to 150,000 distinct CDR3 sequences, roughly 25% of them appearing once. At least ten counts were recorded for this clonotype. Antigen: not known. This TCR was sampled from a human donor with low-grade glioma or glioblastoma, undergoing nonglioma brain surgery, or in good health (not recorded which). Sequenced: glioma tissue, nonneoplastic brain tissue, or PBMCs (not recorded which). The chain links TRBV2 to TRBJ2-2, with D unclear. CDR3 coding DNA: TGTGCCAGCAGTGCTCTCACCACCGGGGAGCTGTTTTTT. This sequence encodes CASSALTTGELFF.